Each of the 24 T cell receptor beta chains below was sequenced from the same sample in a study of long-term antiretroviral therapy in people with HIV. Investigators performed immunoSEQ version v3.0 at survey level. Assay used: immunoSEQ multiplex PCR; TCRdb lists only in-frame clones, some missing. The table includes 30,000 to 35,000 clones, roughly 88% detected once. Sequenced here: unsorted PBMCs, sampled 0.8 years before starting antiretroviral therapy. The receptors here all came from a young man with HIV.

A remark on this clone: The sample holds other DNA sequences that translate to the same CDR3. The chain links TRBV12-5 to TRBJ2-7; a possible D gene is TRBD1 (6 bases). Trimming pared 3 bases from V and 2 bases from J, leaving 11 bases between. Per germline, CDR1 LGHNT and CDR2 FRNRAP. The CDR3 contains 14 residues. Here the CDR3 DNA reads TGTGCTAGTGGTTTAGGACAGCTAACCTACGAGCAGTACTTC. This sequence encodes CASGLGQLTYEQYF.

The chain combines TRBV19 with TRBJ2-1; TRBD1 might be the D (6 bases). CDR1 is LNHDA and CDR2 is SQIVND in the germline V gene (reference sequence). The ends were cut back, 1 base at V and 7 bases at J, with 8 bases in the middle. CDR3 length equals 13 residues. The chain's CDR3 is CASSIGQGNEQFF. CDR3 coding DNA: TGTGCCAGTAGTATAGGTCAGGGGAATGAGCAGTTCTTC.

The chain carries TRBV5-6 and TRBJ2-7, with a tentative D call TRBD1 (5 bases). This CDR3 has 15 residues. In germline, CDR1 is SGHDT, CDR2 YYEEEE. The V and J ends lost 4 bases and 2 bases respectively, with 16 bases between them. In nucleotides, the CDR3 is TGTGCCAGCAGCAACGGACAAGGGGTCCCCTACGAGCAGTACTTC. The encoded protein is CASSNGQGVPYEQYF.

This chain joins TRBV6-5 and TRBJ1-5; TRBD1 matches 7 bases. CDR3 length equals 15 residues. Per germline, CDR1 MNHEY and CDR2 SVGAGI. After removal of 2 bases from V and 2 bases from J, the junction contained 3 bases not matched to a gene. In DNA, the CDR3 is TGTGCCAGCAGTTACCACAGGGGCGGCAATCAGCCCCAGCATTTT. It codes for CASSYHRGGNQPQHF.

The chain carries TRBV6-6 and TRBJ2-3; 7 nucleotides align to TRBD2. The CDR3 runs to 16 residues. Germline assignment: CDR1 MNHNY and CDR2 SVGAGI (reference sequence). The J segment lost 0 bases and the V segment lost 0 bases, leaving 3 bases of the junction unmatched. CDR3 region: CASSYSWGGSTDTQYF. The CDR3 nucleotides read TGTGCCAGCAGTTACTCCTGGGGGGGGAGCACAGATACGCAGTATTTT.

The V call is TRBV7-2, the J call TRBJ2-2, with 8 bases fitting TRBD1. The CDR3 consists of 15 residues. The V and J ends lost 2 bases and 4 bases, in that order; junction bases with no gene match: 3. Germline assignment: CDR1 SGHTA and CDR2 FQGNSA. The CDR3 DNA reads TGTGCCAGCAGCTTACATGGGACAGGCACCGGGGAGCTGTTTTTT. Amino acid sequence: CASSLHGTGTGELFF.

V usage is TRBV14 and J usage is TRBJ1-3, with D possibly being TRBD1 (5 bases). The germline V gene has CDR1 SGHDN and CDR2 FVKESK. V was pared by 7 bases and J by 1 base, with 8 bases between. The CDR3 length is 13 residues. This CDR3 reads CASKTASGNTIYF. In DNA form, the CDR3 reads TGTGCCAGCAAGACAGCGTCTGGAAACACCATATATTTT.

This sequence joins TRBV14 and TRBJ2-5, with no clear D. Germline CDR1 is SGHDN and CDR2 is FVKESK. The CDR3 contains 14 residues. Between the trimmed V and J ends, which lost 2 bases and 7 bases, there was a span of 14 bases. The CDR3 DNA is TGTGCCAGCAGCCAATTCCAAGGGCCCATGACCCAGTACTTC. Protein: CASSQFQGPMTQYF. Full variable domain (outside the CDR3, taken from reference TRBV14 and TRBJ2-5): EAGVTQFPSHSVIEKGQTVTLRCDPISGHDNLYWYRRVMGKEIKFLLHFVKESKQDESGMPNNRFLAERTGGTYSTLKVQPAELEDSGVYFCASSQFQGPMTQYFGPGTRLLVL.

This chain links TRBV5-4 with TRBJ2-7, with a possible D match to TRBD2 (7 bases). Between the trimmed V and J ends, which lost 4 bases and 6 bases, there was a span of 23 bases. The CDR3 covers 16 residues. CDR1 and CDR2 from the germline V gene are SGHNT and YYREEE (reference sequence). The CDR3 nucleotides read TGTGCCAGCAGCACGGAGGGGGGGGGTGGGTCGTCCGAGCAGTACTTC. This translates into CASSTEGGGGSSEQYF.

The V and J genes are TRBV29-1 and TRBJ1-1, with a possible D match to TRBD1 (5 bases). The V end was cut by 7 bases, the J end by 6 bases, with 18 bases between. Germline V gene data show CDR1 as SQVTM and CDR2 as ANQGSEA. The CDR3 is made up of 13 amino acids. DNA for the CDR3: TGCAGCGCGGACAACAGCCGGGTTTCTGAAGCTTTCTTT. Its translation is CSADNSRVSEAFF.

The rearrangement uses TRBV5-1 and TRBJ2-1, with 11 bases that match TRBD2. Germline V lookup: CDR1 SGHRS, CDR2 YFSETQ. This CDR3 contains 19 residues. The ends lost 0 bases at V and 0 bases at J; junction bases unmatched: 8. CDR3 sequence (DNA): TGCGCCAGCAGCTTGGTCGTCGGGCTAGCGGGAGGCTCCTACAATGAGCAGTTCTTC. Amino acid sequence: CASSLVVGLAGGSYNEQFF.

The chain is built from TRBV6-6 and TRBJ1-4; no clear D gene. This CDR3 comprises 12 residues. Germline CDR1 MNHNY, CDR2 SVGAGI (reference sequence). Trimming shortened V by 2 bases and J by 8 bases, and 6 bases separated the two germline ends. The CDR3 coding sequence is TGTGCCAGCAGTTACGGGGAGGAAAAACTGTTTTTT. Its translation is CASSYGEEKLFF.

The chain employs TRBV9 and TRBJ2-1, with D perhaps matching TRBD2 (6 bases). The V end was cut by 4 bases, the J end by 4 bases, with 12 bases between. The germline gives CDR1 SGDLS, CDR2 YYNGEE. The CDR3 consists of 14 residues. CDR3 sequence reads: CASSPPGGYNEQFF. CDR3 nucleotides: TGTGCCAGCAGCCCCCCCGGGGGATACAATGAGCAGTTCTTC. The complete variable domain, with remaining parts taken from reference TRBV9 and TRBJ2-1, reads DSGVTQTPKHLITATGQRVTLRCSPRSGDLSVYWYQQSLDQGLQFLIQYYNGEERAKGNILERFSAQQFPDLHSELNLSSLELGDSALYFCASSPPGGYNEQFFGPGTRLTVL.

CDR3 loop: CASRWGGPRSEQYF. The CDR3 DNA follows: TGTGCCAGCAGATGGGGGGGTCCTCGTTCCGAGCAGTACTTC. The V call is TRBV2, the J call TRBJ2-7; TRBD2 agrees at 7 bases. V shed 6 bases and J 6 bases; nucleotides not matched to a gene: 11. CDR3 length: 14 residues. Germline loops: CDR1 SNHLY, CDR2 FYNNEI.

The V and J genes are TRBV5-4 and TRBJ2-1, with 11 bases that match TRBD2. This CDR3 spans 16 amino acids. Germline-derived CDR1 and CDR2 are SGHNT and YYREEE (reference sequence). The V segment lost 4 bases and the J segment 4 bases; nucleotides outside the gene matches: 7. CDR3 amino acids: CASSRGSSGGYNEQFF. In DNA form, the CDR3 reads TGTGCCAGCAGCAGGGGCTCTAGCGGGGGGTACAATGAGCAGTTCTTC.

This chain joins TRBV5-5 and TRBJ2-7; D may be TRBD1 or TRBD2 (5 bases each). Deletions cut 2 bases from V and 6 bases from J, with 12 bases between. Germline V gene lookup returns CDR1 SGHKS and CDR2 YYEKEE (reference sequence). The CDR3 contains 13 residues. CDR3 sequence reads: CASSLGTAIEQYF. The CDR3 DNA sequence: TGTGCCAGCAGCTTAGGGACCGCAATCGAGCAGTACTTC.

This clone was observed a handful of times. This chain uses TRBV19 with TRBJ2-7, with 10 bases lining up with TRBD2. Trimming at V came to 5 bases and at J to 0 bases, leaving 7 bases not matched to a gene. From germline, CDR1 is LNHDA and CDR2 SQIVND (reference sequence). There are 16 residues in the CDR3. CDR3 DNA: TGTGCCAGTAGTCTCAGACTAGCGGGTAGCTCCTACGAGCAGTACTTC. Translation gives CASSLRLAGSSYEQYF.

The rearrangement joins TRBV11-2 to TRBJ1-6; 7 bases agree with TRBD1. Germline CDR1 SGHAT, CDR2 FQNNGV. There are 16 residues in the CDR3. The ends lost 3 bases at V and 6 bases at J; junction bases unmatched: 8. Written as DNA, the CDR3 is TGTGCCAGCAGCTTTCGTCCGGGACAGCTTAATTCACCCCTCCACTTT. Its protein product is CASSFRPGQLNSPLHF. The full variable domain, with the rest looked up from reference TRBV11-2 and TRBJ1-6, is EAGVAQSPRYKIIEKRQSVAFWCNPISGHATLYWYQQILGQGPKLLIQFQNNGVVDDSQLPKDRFSAERLKGVDSTLKIQPAKLEDSAVYLCASSFRPGQLNSPLHFGNGTRLTVT.

The rearrangement links TRBV7-9 to TRBJ1-5, with 7 bases that match TRBD1. The CDR3 is 15 residues long. V shed 8 bases, J shed 4 bases, and the junction held 11 bases outside the gene matches. Germline V CDR1 and CDR2: SEHNR, FQNEAQ (reference sequence). CDR3 loop: CASGEGARGNQPQHF. For the CDR3, the DNA is TGTGCCAGCGGAGAGGGGGCGAGGGGAAATCAGCCCCAGCATTTT.

The J gene is TRBJ1-1, the V gene TRBV10-1; D is uncertain. This CDR3 has 13 amino acids. The germline V gene encodes CDR1 WNHNN and CDR2 SYGVQD (reference sequence). V shed 0 bases and J shed 1 base, with 3 bases lying between them. Written as DNA, the CDR3 is TGCGCCAGCAGTGAGTCCGGGAACACTGAAGCTTTCTTT. Its protein product is CASSESGNTEAFF.

The V and J genes are TRBV27 and TRBJ2-7, with no clear D. The CDR3 totals 15 residues. Germline V CDR1 and CDR2: MNHEY, SMNVEV (reference sequence). The V gene lost 3 bases and the J gene lost 1 base, with 13 bases spanning the gap. The CDR3 DNA follows: TGTGCCAGCAGTTTTACATCCTTCCGATCCTACGAGCAGTACTTC. Its translation is CASSFTSFRSYEQYF.

This clone was found a few times. The V call is TRBV4-3, the J call TRBJ1-1; D gene uncertain. V lost 1 base to trimming and J lost 12 bases, with 15 bases between them. This CDR3 has 13 amino acids. CDR1 is LGHNA and CDR2 is YSLEER in the germline V gene. The CDR3 reads CASSQVMREPPFF. The CDR3 DNA is TGCGCCAGCAGCCAAGTGATGCGAGAGCCTCCTTTCTTT.

CDR3 sequence: CASSIGGGAAGELFF. Here the CDR3 DNA reads TGTGCCAGTAGTATAGGAGGAGGGGCGGCCGGGGAGCTGTTTTTT. The chain recombines TRBV19 with TRBJ2-2; perhaps TRBD2 as D (6 bases). The CDR3 runs to 15 residues. Per germline, CDR1 LNHDA and CDR2 SQIVND (reference sequence). Trimming cost V 1 base and J 6 bases, with 12 bases left between them. The full variable domain, rest sourced from reference TRBV19 and TRBJ2-2, is DGGITQSPKYLFRKEGQNVTLSCEQNLNHDAMYWYRQDPGQGLRLIYYSQIVNDFQKGDIAEGYSVSREKKESFPLTVTSAQKNPTAFYLCASSIGGGAAGELFFGEGSRLTVL.

This chain links TRBV5-4 with TRBJ1-2; weak D call: TRBD1 (6 bases). V was cut by 2 bases and J by 3 bases, with 11 bases left in between. This CDR3 has 14 residues. Germline V CDR1 and CDR2: SGHNT, YYREEE (reference sequence). CDR3 nucleotide sequence: TGTGCCAGCAGCTTTTCCAGGGGCCACTATGGCTACACCTTC. This gives the protein CASSFSRGHYGYTF.